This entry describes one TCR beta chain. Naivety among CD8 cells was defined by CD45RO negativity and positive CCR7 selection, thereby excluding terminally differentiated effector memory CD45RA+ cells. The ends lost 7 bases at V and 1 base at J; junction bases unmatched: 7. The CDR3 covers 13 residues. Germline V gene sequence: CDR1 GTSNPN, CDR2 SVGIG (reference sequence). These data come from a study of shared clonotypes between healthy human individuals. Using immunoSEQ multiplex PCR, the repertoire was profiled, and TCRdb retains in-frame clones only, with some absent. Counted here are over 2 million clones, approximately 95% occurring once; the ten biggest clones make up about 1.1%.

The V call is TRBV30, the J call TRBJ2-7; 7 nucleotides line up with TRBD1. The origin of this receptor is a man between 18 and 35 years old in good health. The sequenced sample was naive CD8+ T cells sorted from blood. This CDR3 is CAFDGQESYEQYF. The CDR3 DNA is TGTGCCTTCGATGGACAGGAGTCCTACGAGCAGTACTTC.